The rows below give T cell receptor beta chains drawn from one sample of a study of T cell repertoires in cytomegalovirus infection. TCRdb re-derived calls from the reads in MiXCR, one entry per CDR3 protein. Of some 440,000 distinct CDR3 sequences listed, about a third are singletons. What was sequenced was PBMCs. These receptors were obtained from a human donor in good health (CMV status not recorded). Some clones in this sample may be carry-over from other donors' samples. Each CDR3 is given with its conserved first and last residue. Each record gives: J gene, V gene, CDR3 protein.

TRBJ2-7 | TRBV2 | CASSEGGDEQYF
TRBJ1-2 | TRBV30 | CAWPSIRDTTLLPF
TRBJ2-1 | TRBV4-1 | CASSQEGSRQFF
TRBJ1-3 | TRBV6-1 | CATSGISGNTIYF
TRBJ1-2 | TRBV7-8 | CASSFDRDRGDYGYTF
TRBJ2-1 | TRBV14 | CASSRDYTGTGVDNEQFF
TRBJ1-1 | TRBV10-3 | CAISISTGTQKNSNTEAFF
TRBJ1-1 | TRBV20-1 | CSARRTGLHTEAFF
TRBJ2-1 | TRBV6-2/TRBV6-3 | CASLNQHSLAGTYNEQFF
TRBJ1-4 | TRBV11-2 | CASSPPEGGREKLFF
TRBJ2-7 | TRBV27 | CASSLYRGASYEQYF